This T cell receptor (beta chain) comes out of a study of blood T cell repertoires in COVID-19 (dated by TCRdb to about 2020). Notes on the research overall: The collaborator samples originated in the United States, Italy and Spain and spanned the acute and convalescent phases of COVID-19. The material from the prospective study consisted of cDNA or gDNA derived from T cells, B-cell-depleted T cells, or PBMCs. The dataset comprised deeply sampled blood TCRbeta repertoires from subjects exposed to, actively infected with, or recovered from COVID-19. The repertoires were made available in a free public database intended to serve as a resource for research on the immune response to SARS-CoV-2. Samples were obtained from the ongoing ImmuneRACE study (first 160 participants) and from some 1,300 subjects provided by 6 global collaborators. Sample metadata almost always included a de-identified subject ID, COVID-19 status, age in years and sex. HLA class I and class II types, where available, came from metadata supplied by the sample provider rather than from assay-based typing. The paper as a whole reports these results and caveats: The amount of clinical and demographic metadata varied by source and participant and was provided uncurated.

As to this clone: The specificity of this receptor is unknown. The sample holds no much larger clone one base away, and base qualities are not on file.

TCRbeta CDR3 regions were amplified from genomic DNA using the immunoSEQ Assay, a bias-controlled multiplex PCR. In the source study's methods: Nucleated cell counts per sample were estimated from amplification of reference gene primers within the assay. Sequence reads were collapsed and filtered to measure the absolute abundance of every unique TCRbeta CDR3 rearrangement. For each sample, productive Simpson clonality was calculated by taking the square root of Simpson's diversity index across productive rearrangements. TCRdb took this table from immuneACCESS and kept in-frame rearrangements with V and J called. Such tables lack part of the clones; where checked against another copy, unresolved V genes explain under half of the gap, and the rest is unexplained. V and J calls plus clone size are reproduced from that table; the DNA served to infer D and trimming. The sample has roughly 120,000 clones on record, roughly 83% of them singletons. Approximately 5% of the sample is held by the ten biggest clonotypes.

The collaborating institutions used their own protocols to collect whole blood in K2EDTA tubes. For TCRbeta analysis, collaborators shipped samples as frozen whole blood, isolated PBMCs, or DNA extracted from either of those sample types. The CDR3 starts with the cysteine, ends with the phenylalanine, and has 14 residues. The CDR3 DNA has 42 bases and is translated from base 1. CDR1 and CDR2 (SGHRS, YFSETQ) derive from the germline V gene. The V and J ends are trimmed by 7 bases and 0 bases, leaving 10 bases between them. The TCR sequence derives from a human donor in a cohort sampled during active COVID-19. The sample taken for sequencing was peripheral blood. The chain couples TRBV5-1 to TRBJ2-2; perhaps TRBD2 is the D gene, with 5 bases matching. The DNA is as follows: TGCGCCAGCGGAGGACGGTCGAACACCGGGGAGCTGTTTTTT. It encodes CASGGRSNTGELFF. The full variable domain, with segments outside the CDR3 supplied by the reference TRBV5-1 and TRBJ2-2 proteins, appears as KAGVTQTPRYLIKTRGQQVTLSCSPISGHRSVSWYQQTPGQGLQFLFEYFSETQRNKGNFPGRFSGRQFSNSRSEMNVSTLELGDSALYLCASGGRSNTGELFFGEGSRLTVL.